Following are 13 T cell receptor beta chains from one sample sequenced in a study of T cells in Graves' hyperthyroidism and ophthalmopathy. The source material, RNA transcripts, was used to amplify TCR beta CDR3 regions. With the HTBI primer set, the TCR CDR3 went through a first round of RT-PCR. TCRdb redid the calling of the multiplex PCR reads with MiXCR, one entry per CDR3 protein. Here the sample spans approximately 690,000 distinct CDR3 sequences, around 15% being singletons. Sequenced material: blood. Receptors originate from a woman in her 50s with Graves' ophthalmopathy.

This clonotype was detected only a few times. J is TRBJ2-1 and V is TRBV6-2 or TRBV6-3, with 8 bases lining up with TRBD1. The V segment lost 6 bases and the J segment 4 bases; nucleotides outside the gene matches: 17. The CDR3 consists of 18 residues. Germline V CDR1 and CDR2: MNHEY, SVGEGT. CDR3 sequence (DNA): TGTGCCAGCAGCCTGACAGGGGCCTACTCTACCACGTACAATGAGCAGTTCTTC. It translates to CASSLTGAYSTTYNEQFF.

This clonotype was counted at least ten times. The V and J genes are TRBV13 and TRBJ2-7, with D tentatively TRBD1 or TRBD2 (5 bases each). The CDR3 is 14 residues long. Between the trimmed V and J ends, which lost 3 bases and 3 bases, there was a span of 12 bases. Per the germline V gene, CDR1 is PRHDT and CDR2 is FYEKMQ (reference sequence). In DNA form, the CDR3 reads TGTGCCAGCAGCTTTGGAGGACAACACTACGAGCAGTACTTC. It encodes CASSFGGQHYEQYF.

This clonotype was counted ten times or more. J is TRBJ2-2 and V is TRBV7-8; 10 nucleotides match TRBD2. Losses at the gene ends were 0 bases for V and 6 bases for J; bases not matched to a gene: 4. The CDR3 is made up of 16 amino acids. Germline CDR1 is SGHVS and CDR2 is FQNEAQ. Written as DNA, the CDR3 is TGTGCCAGCAGCTTAGCACAGCGGGAGGGCCCCGGGGAGCTGTTTTTT. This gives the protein CASSLAQREGPGELFF.

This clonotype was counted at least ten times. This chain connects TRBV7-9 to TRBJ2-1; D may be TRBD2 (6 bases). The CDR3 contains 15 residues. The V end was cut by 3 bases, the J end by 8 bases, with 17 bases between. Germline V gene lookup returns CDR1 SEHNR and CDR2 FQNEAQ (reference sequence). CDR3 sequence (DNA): TGTGCCAGCAGCTTTCTAAGGCGGGATGAAGATGAGCAGTTCTTC. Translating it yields CASSFLRRDEDEQFF. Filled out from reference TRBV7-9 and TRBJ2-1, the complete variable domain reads DTGVSQNPRHKITKRGQNVTFRCDPISEHNRLYWYRQTLGQGPEFLTYFQNEAQLEKSRLLSDRFSAERPKGSFSTLEIQRTEQGDSAMYLCASSFLRRDEDEQFFGPGTRLTVL.

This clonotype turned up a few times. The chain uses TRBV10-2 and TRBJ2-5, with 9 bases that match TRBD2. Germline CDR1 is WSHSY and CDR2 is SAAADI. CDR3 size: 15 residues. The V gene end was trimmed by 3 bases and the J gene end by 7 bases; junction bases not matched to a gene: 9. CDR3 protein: CASSDLAGAAGTQYF. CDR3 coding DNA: TGCGCCAGCAGTGACTTAGCGGGAGCGGCCGGGACCCAGTACTTC.

CDR3 sequence: CATSSPHGSGSNGDTQYF. CDR3 nucleotides: TGTGCCACCAGCAGTCCCCATGGTAGCGGGAGTAACGGCGATACGCAGTATTTT. The chain joins TRBV15 to TRBJ2-3, with 9 bases fitting TRBD2. This CDR3 is built from 18 residues. Germline V gives CDR1 LNHNV, CDR2 YYDKDF (reference sequence). V was pared by 3 bases and J by 6 bases, with 16 bases of the junction left unmatched. The complete variable domain, with remaining parts taken from reference TRBV15 and TRBJ2-3, reads DAMVIQNPRYQVTQFGKPVTLSCSQTLNHNVMYWYQQKSSQAPKLLFHYYDKDFNNEADTPDNFQSRRPNTSFCFLDIRSPGLGDTAMYLCATSSPHGSGSNGDTQYFGPGTRLTVL.

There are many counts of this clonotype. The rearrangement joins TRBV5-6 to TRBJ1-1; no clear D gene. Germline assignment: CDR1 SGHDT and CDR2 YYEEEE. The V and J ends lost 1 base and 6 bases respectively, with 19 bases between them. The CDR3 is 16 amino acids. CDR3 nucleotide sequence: TGTGCCAGCAGCTTGTACCTTGCCGATGTTTTTGCTGAAGCTTTCTTT. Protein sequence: CASSLYLADVFAEAFF.

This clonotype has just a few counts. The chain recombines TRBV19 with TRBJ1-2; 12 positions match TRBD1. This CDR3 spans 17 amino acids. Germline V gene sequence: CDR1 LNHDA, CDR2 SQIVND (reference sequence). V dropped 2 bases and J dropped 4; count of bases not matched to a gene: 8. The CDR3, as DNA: TGTGCCAGTAGTATAAGCGGGACAGGGGGCTATAGCTATGGCTACACCTTC. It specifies CASSISGTGGYSYGYTF. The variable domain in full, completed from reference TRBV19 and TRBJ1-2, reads DGGITQSPKYLFRKEGQNVTLSCEQNLNHDAMYWYRQDPGQGLRLIYYSQIVNDFQKGDIAEGYSVSREKKESFPLTVTSAQKNPTAFYLCASSISGTGGYSYGYTFGSGTRLTVV.

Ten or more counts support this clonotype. CDR3 in DNA: TGCAGTGCCGGGAGGGTTAATGAGCAGTTCTTC. Encoded protein: CSAGRVNEQFF. V is TRBV20-1 and J is TRBJ2-1, with 8 bases matching TRBD2. The CDR3 spans 11 residues. CDR1 and CDR2 from the germline V gene are DFQATT and SNEGSKA (reference sequence). Trimming took 6 bases from V and 7 from J; bases not matched to a gene: 2.

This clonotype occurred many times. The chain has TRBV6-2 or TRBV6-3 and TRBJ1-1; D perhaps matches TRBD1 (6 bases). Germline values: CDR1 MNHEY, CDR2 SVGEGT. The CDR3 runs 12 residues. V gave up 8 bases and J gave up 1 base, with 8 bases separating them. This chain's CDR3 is CASGQTNTEAFF. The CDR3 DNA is TGTGCCAGCGGACAGACGAACACTGAAGCTTTCTTT.

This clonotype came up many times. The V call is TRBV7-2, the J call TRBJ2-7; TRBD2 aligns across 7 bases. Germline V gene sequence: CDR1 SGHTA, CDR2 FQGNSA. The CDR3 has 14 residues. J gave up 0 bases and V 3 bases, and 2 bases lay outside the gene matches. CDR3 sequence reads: CASSFGTNSYEQYF. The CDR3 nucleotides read TGTGCCAGCAGCTTCGGGACTAACTCCTACGAGCAGTACTTC.

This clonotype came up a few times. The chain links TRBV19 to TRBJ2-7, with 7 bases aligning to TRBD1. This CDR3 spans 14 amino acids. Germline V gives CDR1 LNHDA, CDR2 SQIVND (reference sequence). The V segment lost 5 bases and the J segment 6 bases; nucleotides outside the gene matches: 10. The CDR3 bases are TGTGCCAGTAGTTCTTGGGACAGCACACGCGAGCAGTACTTC. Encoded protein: CASSSWDSTREQYF.

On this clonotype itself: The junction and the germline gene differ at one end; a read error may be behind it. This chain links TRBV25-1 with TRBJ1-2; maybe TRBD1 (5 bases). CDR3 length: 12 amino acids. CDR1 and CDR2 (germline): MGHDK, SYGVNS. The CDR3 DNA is TGTGCCAGCAGTGGGGACGTCTATGACTACACCTTC. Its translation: CASSGDVYDYTF.